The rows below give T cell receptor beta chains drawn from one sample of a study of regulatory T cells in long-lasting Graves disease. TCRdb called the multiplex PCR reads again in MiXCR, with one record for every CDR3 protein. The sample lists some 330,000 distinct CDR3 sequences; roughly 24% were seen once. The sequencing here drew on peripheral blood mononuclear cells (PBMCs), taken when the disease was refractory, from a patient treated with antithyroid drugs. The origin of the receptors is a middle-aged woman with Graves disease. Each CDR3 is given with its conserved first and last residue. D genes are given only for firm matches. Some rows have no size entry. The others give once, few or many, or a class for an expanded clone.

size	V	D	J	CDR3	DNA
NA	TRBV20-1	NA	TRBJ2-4	CSARPEPLKNIQYF	TGCAGTGCTAGACCCGAGCCCCTTAAAAACATTCAGTACTTC
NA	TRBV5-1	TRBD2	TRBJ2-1	CASSLDLAGDNEQFF	TGCGCCAGCAGCTTGGACCTAGCGGGGGACAATGAGCAGTTCTTC
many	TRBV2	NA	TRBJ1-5	CASTETVYSNQPQHF	TGTGCCAGCACCGAGACAGTATATAGCAATCAGCCCCAGCATTTT
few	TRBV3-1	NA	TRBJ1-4	CASSQSSLGINEKLFF	TGTGCCAGCAGCCAATCTTCTCTGGGTATTAATGAAAAACTGTTTTTT
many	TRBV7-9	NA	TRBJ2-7	CASSFRGFPEQYF	TGTGCCAGCAGCTTCCGGGGATTCCCCGAGCAGTACTTC
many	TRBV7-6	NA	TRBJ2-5	CASSSRGTQRETQYF	TGTGCCAGCAGCTCCCGCGGGACGCAAAGAGAGACCCAGTACTTC
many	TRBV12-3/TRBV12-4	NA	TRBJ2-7	CASTLGWGPYYEQYF	TGTGCCAGCACCCTCGGGTGGGGTCCCTACTACGAGCAGTACTTC
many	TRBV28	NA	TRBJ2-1	CASSKTGPTDNEQFF	TGTGCCAGCAGCAAAACAGGGCCGACGGACAATGAGCAGTTCTTC
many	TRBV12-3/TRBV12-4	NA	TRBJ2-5	CASSLWGETQYF	TGTGCCAGCAGTTTATGGGGTGAGACCCAGTACTTC
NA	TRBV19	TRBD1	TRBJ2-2	CASSTQGAYGELFF	TGTGCCAGTAGTACCCAGGGGGCCTACGGGGAGCTGTTTTTT
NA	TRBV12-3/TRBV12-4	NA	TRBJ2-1	CASSFRGTSGIRYNEQFF	TGTGCCAGCAGTTTTCGGGGCACGTCGGGGATACGGTACAATGAGCAGTTCTTC
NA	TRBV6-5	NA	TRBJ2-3	CASSDSGAVTDTQYF	TGTGCCAGCAGTGACTCGGGAGCAGTCACAGATACGCAGTATTTT
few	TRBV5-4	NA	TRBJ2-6	CASSLLGAGANVLTF	TGTGCCAGCAGCTTGCTAGGGGCTGGGGCCAACGTCCTGACTTTC
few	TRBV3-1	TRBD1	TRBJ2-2	CASRKGQGANTGELFF	TGTGCCAGCAGAAAAGGACAGGGCGCGAACACCGGGGAGCTGTTTTTT
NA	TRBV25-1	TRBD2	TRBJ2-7	CASRKASGRSVWYEQYF	TGTGCCAGCAGAAAAGCTAGCGGGAGATCTGTGTGGTACGAGCAGTACTTC
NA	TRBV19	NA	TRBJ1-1	CASGYPGGNTEAFF	TGTGCCAGTGGTTACCCGGGGGGGAACACTGAAGCTTTCTTT
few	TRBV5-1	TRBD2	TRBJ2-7	CASSLEEREKRSF	TGCGCCAGCAGCTTGGAGGAGCGGGAGAAGCGGTCCTTC
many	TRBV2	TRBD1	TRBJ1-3	CASRFKGTGAGNTIYF	TGTGCCAGCAGATTCAAGGGGACAGGGGCCGGAAACACCATATATTTT
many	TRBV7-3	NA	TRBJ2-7	CASSLSVGSSYEQYF	TGTGCCAGCAGCTTAAGCGTCGGGAGCTCCTACGAGCAGTACTTC
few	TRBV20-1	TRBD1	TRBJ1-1	CSAREIGQGAEAFF	TGCAGTGCTAGAGAGATCGGACAGGGGGCTGAAGCTTTCTTT
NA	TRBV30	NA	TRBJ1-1	CAWSLVSLNTEAFF	TGTGCCTGGAGCCTAGTTTCCCTGAACACTGAAGCTTTCTTT
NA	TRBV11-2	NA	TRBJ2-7	CASSLGLPPYEQYF	TGTGCCAGCAGCTTGGGACTCCCACCTTATGAGCAGTACTTC
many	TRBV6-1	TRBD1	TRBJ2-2	CASKGGYESGELFF	TGTGCCAGCAAAGGGGGCTATGAATCCGGGGAGCTGTTTTTT
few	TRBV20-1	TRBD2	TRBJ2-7	CSAQAGGKQYF	TGCAGTGCCCAAGCCGGGGGGAAGCAGTACTTC
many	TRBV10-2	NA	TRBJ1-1	CASMEGKITEAFF	TGCGCCAGCATGGAGGGTAAGATCACTGAAGCTTTCTTT
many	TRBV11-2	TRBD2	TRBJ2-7	CASSLVGLVFEQYF	TGTGCCAGCAGCTTAGTCGGACTAGTCTTCGAGCAGTACTTC
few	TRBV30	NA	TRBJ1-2	CAWSTGPVYTF	TGTGCCTGGAGTACCGGACCCGTCTACACCTTC
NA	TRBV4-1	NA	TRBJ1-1	CASSQGAAGEVDFERAFF	TGCGCCAGCAGCCAAGGAGCGGCAGGGGAAGTTGATTTTGAAAGAGCTTTCTTT
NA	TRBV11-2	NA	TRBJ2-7	CASSLVPLHLEQYF	TGTGCCAGCAGCTTAGTACCCTTACACCTGGAGCAGTACTTC
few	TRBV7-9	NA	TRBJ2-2	CASSPGSGTGELFF	TGTGCCAGCAGCCCGGGATCGGGCACCGGGGAGCTGTTTTTT
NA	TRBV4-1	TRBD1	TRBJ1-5	CASSQGGDRSYQPQHF	TGCGCCAGCAGCCAAGGCGGGGACAGGTCATATCAGCCCCAGCATTTT
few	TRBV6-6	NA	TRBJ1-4	CASSYSRLPEKLFF	TGTGCCAGCAGTTACTCGAGGTTGCCGGAAAAACTGTTTTTT
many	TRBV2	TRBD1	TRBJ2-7	CASRVGQGVSYEQYF	TGTGCCAGCAGGGTCGGGCAGGGGGTATCCTACGAGCAGTACTTC
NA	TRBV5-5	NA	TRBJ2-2	CASSLAGSGFYAGELFF	TGTGCCAGCAGCTTGGCAGGGTCGGGGTTTTACGCCGGGGAGCTGTTTTTT
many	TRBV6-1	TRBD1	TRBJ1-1	CASSAGQLNTEAFF	TGTGCCAGCAGTGCGGGACAGTTAAACACTGAAGCTTTCTTT
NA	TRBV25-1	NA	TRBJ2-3	CASSEVVGLFGDTQYF	TGTGCCAGCAGTGAAGTTGTTGGTCTTTTTGGGGATACGCAGTATTTT
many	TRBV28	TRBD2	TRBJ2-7	CASSLYPPSGRAGIYEQYF	TGTGCCAGCAGTTTATATCCCCCTAGCGGGAGGGCCGGTATCTACGAGCAGTACTTC
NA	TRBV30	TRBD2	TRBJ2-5	CACSSTAGETQCF	TGTGCCTGCTCATCCACGGCGGGGGAGACCCAGTGCTTC
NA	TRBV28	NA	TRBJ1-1	CASSPPGRGGAEAFF	TGTGCCAGCAGCCCCCCGGGGAGAGGGGGGGCTGAAGCTTTCTTT
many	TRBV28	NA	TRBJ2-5	CASSLTAQTTQETQYF	TGTGCCAGCAGTTTGACAGCCCAAACCACTCAAGAGACCCAGTACTTC
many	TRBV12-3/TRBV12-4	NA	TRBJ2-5	CASTPGPSDRTQYF	TGTGCCAGCACCCCCGGCCCCTCCGATCGGACCCAGTACTTC
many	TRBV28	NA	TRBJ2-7	CASSRLGEQYF	TGTGCCAGCAGCCGACTTGGTGAGCAGTACTTC
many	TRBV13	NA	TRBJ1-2	CASSAPLLHNYGYTF	TGTGCCAGCAGCGCTCCGCTATTACACAACTATGGCTACACCTTC
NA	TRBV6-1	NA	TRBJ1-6	CASLGGTYNSPLHF	TGTGCCAGCCTCGGGGGGACCTATAATTCACCCCTCCACTTT
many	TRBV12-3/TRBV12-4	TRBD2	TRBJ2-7	CASSLGEGLAGEGYEQYF	TGTGCCAGCAGTTTAGGAGAGGGACTAGCGGGAGAGGGCTACGAGCAGTACTTC
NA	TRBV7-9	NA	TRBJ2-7	CASSSVGAGSSYEQYF	TGTGCCAGCAGCTCCGTCGGAGCGGGCAGCTCCTACGAGCAGTACTTC
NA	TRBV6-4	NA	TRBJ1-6	CASSQEPFGGGRNSPLHF	TGTGCCAGCAGCCAAGAACCCTTCGGGGGCGGGAGGAATTCACCCCTCCACTTT
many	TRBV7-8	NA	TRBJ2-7	CASSRLQGFSYEQYF	TGTGCCAGCAGCCGCCTACAGGGTTTCTCCTACGAGCAGTACTTC
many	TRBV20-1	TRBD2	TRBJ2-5	CSATGLALIETQYF	TGCAGTGCTACGGGACTAGCTTTGATAGAGACCCAGTACTTC
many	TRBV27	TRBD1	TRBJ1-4	CASSLSRTTGATADEKLFF	TGTGCCAGCAGTTTGTCCCGGACGACAGGGGCAACTGCTGATGAAAAACTGTTTTTT
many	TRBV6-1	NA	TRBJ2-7	CASSKTGTDSYEQYF	TGTGCCAGCAGTAAAACCGGGACTGACTCCTACGAGCAGTACTTC
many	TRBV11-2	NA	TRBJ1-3	CASSWGQAGNTIYF	TGTGCCAGCAGTTGGGGCCAAGCGGGAAACACCATATATTTT
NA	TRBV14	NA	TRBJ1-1	CASSHYTEAFF	TGTGCCAGCAGCCACTACACTGAAGCTTTCTTT
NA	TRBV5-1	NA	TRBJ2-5	CASSAPDKRETQYF	TGCGCCAGCAGCGCCCCGGACAAGAGAGAGACCCAGTACTTC
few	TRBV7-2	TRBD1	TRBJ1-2	CASSLVGTGGLGYTF	TGTGCCAGCAGCTTAGTAGGGACAGGGGGTCTTGGCTACACCTTC
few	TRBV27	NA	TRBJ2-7	CASSFRGPGEQYF	TGTGCCAGCAGTTTTAGAGGCCCCGGTGAGCAGTACTTC
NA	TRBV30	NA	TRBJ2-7	CAWSRTLGEQYF	TGTGCCTGGAGTCGGACTCTCGGCGAGCAGTACTTC
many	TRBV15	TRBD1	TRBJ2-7	CATKRQGDFYEQYF	TGTGCCACCAAGAGACAGGGTGACTTCTACGAGCAGTACTTC
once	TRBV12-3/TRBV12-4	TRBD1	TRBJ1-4	CASRRQGANEKLFF	TGTGCCAGCAGGCGACAGGGGGCTAATGAAAAACTGTTTTTT
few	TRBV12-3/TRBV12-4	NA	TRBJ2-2	CASSPVLSGELFF	TGTGCCAGCAGTCCCGTCTTGTCCGGGGAGCTGTTTTTT